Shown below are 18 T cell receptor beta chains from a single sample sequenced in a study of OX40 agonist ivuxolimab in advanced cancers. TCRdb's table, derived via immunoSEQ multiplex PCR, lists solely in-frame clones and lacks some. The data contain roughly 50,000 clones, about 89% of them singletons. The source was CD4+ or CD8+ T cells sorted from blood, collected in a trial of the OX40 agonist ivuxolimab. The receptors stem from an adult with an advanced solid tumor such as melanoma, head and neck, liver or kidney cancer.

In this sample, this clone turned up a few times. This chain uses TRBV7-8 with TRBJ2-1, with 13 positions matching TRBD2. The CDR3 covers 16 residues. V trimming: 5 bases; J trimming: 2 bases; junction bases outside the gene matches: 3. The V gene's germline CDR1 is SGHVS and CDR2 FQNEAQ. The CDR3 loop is CASSTGTSGAYNEQFF. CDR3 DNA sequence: TGTGCCAGCAGCACAGGGACTAGCGGGGCCTACAATGAGCAGTTCTTC.

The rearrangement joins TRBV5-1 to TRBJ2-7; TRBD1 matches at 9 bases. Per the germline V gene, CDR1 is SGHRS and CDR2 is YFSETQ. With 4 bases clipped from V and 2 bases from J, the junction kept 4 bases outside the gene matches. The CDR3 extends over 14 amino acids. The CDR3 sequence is CASSNYRGPYEQYF. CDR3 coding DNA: TGCGCCAGCAGCAACTACAGGGGGCCCTACGAGCAGTACTTC.

The CDR3 is CASSIIGGGARQETQYF. The CDR3 coding sequence is TGTGCCAGTAGTATTATTGGCGGGGGTGCGAGACAAGAGACCCAGTACTTC. This rearrangement joins TRBV19 to TRBJ2-5; TRBD2 matches 7 bases. V was clipped by 3 bases and J by 2 bases; unmatched bases: 12. The CDR3 spans 17 residues. Germline CDR1 LNHDA, CDR2 SQIVND (reference sequence). The whole variable domain, filled in from reference TRBV19 and TRBJ2-5, reads DGGITQSPKYLFRKEGQNVTLSCEQNLNHDAMYWYRQDPGQGLRLIYYSQIVNDFQKGDIAEGYSVSREKKESFPLTVTSAQKNPTAFYLCASSIIGGGARQETQYFGPGTRLLVL.

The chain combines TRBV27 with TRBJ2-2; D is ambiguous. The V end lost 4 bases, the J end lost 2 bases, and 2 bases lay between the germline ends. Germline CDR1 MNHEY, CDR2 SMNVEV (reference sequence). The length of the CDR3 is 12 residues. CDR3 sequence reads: CASSSNTGELFF. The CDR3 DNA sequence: TGTGCCAGCAGTTCCAACACCGGGGAGCTGTTTTTT.

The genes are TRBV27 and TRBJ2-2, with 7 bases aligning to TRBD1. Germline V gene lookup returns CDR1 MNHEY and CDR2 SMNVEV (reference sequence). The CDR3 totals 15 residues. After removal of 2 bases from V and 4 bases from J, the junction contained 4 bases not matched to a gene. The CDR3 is CASSLRQGPTGELFF. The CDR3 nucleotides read TGTGCCAGCAGTTTAAGACAGGGACCCACCGGGGAGCTGTTTTTT.

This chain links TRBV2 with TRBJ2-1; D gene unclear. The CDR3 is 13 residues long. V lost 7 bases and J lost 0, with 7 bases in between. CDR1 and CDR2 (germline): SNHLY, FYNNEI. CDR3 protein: CASILNSYNEQFF. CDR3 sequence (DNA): TGTGCCAGCATACTGAACTCCTACAATGAGCAGTTCTTC.

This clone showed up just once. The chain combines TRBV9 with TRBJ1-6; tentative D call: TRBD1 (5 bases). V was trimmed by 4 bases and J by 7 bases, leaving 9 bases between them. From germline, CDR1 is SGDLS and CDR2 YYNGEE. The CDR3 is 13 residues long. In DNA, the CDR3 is TGTGCCAGCAGCCCTAGGGACAATTCACCCCTCCACTTT. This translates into CASSPRDNSPLHF.

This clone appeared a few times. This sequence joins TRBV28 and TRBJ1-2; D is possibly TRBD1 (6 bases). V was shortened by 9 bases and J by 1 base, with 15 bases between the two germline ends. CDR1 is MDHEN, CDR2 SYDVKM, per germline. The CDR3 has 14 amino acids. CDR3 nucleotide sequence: TGTGCCAGTATTTCCGGACAGATTAACTATGGCTACACCTTC. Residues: CASISGQINYGYTF.

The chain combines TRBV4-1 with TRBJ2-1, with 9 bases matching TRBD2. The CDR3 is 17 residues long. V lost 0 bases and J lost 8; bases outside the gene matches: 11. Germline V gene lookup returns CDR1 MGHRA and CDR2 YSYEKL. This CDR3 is CASSQEGAGGPGDEQFF. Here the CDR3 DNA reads TGCGCCAGCAGCCAAGAGGGTGCGGGAGGGCCAGGGGATGAGCAGTTCTTC.

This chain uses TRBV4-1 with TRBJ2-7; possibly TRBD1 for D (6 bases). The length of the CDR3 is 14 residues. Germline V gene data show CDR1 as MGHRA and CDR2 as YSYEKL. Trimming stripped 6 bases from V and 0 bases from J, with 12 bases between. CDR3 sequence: CASSSGQLSYEQYF. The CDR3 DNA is TGCGCCAGCAGTTCAGGACAGCTCTCCTACGAGCAGTACTTC.

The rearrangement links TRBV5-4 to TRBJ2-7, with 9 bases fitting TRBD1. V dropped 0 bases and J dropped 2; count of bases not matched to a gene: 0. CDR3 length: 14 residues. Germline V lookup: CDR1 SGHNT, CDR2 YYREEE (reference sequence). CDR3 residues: CASSLGDRAYEQYF. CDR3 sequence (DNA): TGTGCCAGCAGCTTGGGGGACAGGGCCTACGAGCAGTACTTC.

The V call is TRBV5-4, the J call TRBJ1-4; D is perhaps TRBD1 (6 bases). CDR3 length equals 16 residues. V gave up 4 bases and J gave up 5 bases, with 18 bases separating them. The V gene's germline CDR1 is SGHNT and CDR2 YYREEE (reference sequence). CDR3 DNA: TGTGCCAGCAGCCTATCCGCCGGGGGCAGGAATGAAAAACTGTTTTTT. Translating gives CASSLSAGGRNEKLFF. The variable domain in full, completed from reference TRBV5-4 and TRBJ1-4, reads ETGVTQSPTHLIKTRGQQVTLRCSSQSGHNTVSWYQQALGQGPQFIFQYYREEENGRGNFPPRFSGLQFPNYSSELNVNALELDDSALYLCASSLSAGGRNEKLFFGSGTQLSVL.

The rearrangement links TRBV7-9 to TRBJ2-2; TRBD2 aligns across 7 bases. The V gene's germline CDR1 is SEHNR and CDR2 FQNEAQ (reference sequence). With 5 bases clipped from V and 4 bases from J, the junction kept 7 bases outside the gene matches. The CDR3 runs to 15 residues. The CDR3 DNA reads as TGTGCCAGCAGCGAAACGGGGGAGGGCACCGGGGAGCTGTTTTTT. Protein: CASSETGEGTGELFF.

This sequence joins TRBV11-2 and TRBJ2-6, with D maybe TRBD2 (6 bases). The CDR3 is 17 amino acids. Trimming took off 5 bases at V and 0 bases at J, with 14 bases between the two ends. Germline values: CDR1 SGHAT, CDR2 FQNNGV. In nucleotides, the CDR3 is TGTGCCAGCAGCCCTCGGCTGGGGGGCTCTGGGGCCAACGTCCTGACTTTC. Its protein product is CASSPRLGGSGANVLTF. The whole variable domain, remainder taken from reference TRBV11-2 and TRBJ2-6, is EAGVAQSPRYKIIEKRQSVAFWCNPISGHATLYWYQQILGQGPKLLIQFQNNGVVDDSQLPKDRFSAERLKGVDSTLKIQPAKLEDSAVYLCASSPRLGGSGANVLTFGAGSRLTVL.

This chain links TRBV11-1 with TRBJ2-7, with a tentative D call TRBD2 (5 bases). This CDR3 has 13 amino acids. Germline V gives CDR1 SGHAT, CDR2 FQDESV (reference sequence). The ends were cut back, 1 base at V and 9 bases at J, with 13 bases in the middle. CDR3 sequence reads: CASSLGKAGGQYF. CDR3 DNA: TGTGCCAGCAGCTTAGGGAAAGCAGGAGGGCAGTACTTC.

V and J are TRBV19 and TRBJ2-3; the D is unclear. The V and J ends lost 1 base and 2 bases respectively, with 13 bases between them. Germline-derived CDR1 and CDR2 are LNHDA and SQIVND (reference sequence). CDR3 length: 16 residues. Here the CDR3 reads CASSIGLNSLTDTQYF. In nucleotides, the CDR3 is TGTGCCAGTAGTATAGGTCTAAACTCTCTCACAGATACGCAGTATTTT. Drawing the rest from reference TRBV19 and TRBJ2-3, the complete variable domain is DGGITQSPKYLFRKEGQNVTLSCEQNLNHDAMYWYRQDPGQGLRLIYYSQIVNDFQKGDIAEGYSVSREKKESFPLTVTSAQKNPTAFYLCASSIGLNSLTDTQYFGPGTRLTVL.

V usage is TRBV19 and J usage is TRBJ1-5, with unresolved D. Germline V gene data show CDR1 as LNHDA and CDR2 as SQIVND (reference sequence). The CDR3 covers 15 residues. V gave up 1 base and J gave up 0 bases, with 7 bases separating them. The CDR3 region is CASSIVQYSNQPQHF. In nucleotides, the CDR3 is TGTGCCAGTAGTATAGTCCAGTATAGCAATCAGCCCCAGCATTTT. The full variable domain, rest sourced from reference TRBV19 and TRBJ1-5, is DGGITQSPKYLFRKEGQNVTLSCEQNLNHDAMYWYRQDPGQGLRLIYYSQIVNDFQKGDIAEGYSVSREKKESFPLTVTSAQKNPTAFYLCASSIVQYSNQPQHFGDGTRLSIL.

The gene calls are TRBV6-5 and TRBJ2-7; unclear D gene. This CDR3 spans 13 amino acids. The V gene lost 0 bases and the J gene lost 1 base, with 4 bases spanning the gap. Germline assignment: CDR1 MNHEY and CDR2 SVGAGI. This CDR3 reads CASSYSTSYEQYF. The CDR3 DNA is TGTGCCAGCAGTTACTCGACGTCCTACGAGCAGTACTTC.